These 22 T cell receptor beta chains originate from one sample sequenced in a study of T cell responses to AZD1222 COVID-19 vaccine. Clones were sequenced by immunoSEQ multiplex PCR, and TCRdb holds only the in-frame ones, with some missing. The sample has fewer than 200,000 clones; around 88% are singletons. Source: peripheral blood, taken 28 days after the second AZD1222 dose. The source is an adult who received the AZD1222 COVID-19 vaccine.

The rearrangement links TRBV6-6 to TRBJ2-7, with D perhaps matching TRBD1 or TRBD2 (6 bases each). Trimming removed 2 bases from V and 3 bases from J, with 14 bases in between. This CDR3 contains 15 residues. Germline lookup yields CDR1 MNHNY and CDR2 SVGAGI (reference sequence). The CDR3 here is CASSYRGQVFYEQYF. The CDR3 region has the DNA TGTGCCAGCAGTTACCGGGGGCAGGTCTTCTACGAGCAGTACTTC.

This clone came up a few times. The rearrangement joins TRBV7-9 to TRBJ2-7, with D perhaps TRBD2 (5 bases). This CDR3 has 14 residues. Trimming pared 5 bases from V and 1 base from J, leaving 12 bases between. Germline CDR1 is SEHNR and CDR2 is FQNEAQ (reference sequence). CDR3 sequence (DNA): TGTGCCAGCAGCCCCGGCGGACTGTCCTACGAGCAGTACTTC. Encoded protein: CASSPGGLSYEQYF.

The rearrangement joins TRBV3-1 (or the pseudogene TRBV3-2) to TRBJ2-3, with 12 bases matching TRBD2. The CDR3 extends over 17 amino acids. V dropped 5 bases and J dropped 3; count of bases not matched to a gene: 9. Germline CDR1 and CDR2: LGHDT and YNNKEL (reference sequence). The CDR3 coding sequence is TGTGCCAGCAGCTTTGGCTCTAGCGGGGGGGCGACAGATACGCAGTATTTT. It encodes CASSFGSSGGATDTQYF.

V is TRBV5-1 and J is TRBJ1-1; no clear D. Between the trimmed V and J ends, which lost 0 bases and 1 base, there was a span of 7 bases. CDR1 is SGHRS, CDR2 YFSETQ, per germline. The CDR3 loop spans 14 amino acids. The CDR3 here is CASSLGTKNTEAFF. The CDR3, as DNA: TGCGCCAGCAGCTTGGGGACGAAGAACACTGAAGCTTTCTTT.

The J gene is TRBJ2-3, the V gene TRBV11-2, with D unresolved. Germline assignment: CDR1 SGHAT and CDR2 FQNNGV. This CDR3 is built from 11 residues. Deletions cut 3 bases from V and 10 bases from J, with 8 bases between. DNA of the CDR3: TGTGCCAGCAGCTTGGAAAAACCGCAGTATTTT. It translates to CASSLEKPQYF.

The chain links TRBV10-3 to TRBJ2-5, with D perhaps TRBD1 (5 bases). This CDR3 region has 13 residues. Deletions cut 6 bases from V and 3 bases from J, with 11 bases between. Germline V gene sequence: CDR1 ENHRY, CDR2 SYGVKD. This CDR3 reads CAIRQTVEETQYF. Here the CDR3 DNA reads TGTGCCATCAGGCAGACAGTTGAAGAGACCCAGTACTTC.

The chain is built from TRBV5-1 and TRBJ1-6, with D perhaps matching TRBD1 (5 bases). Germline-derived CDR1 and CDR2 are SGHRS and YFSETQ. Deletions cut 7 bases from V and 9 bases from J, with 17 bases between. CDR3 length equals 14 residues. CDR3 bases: TGCGCCAGCTTCTCAGGGAATCCTTCTTCACCCCTCCACTTT. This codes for CASFSGNPSSPLHF.

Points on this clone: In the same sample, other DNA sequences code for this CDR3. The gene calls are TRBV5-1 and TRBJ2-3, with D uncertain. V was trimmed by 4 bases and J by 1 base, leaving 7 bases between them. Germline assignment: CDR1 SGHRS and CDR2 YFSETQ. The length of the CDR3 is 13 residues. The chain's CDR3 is CASSLDGTDTQYF. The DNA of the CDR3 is TGCGCCAGCAGCCTCGACGGCACAGATACGCAGTATTTT. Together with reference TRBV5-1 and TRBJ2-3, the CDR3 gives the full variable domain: KAGVTQTPRYLIKTRGQQVTLSCSPISGHRSVSWYQQTPGQGLQFLFEYFSETQRNKGNFPGRFSGRQFSNSRSEMNVSTLELGDSALYLCASSLDGTDTQYFGPGTRLTVL.

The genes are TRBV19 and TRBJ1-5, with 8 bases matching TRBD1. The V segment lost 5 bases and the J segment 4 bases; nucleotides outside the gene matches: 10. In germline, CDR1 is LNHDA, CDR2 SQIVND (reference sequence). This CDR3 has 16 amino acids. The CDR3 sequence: CASSSTPTGANQPQHF. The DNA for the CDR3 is TGTGCCAGTAGTTCCACCCCGACAGGGGCAAATCAGCCCCAGCATTTT. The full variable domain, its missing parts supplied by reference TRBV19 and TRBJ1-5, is DGGITQSPKYLFRKEGQNVTLSCEQNLNHDAMYWYRQDPGQGLRLIYYSQIVNDFQKGDIAEGYSVSREKKESFPLTVTSAQKNPTAFYLCASSSTPTGANQPQHFGDGTRLSIL.

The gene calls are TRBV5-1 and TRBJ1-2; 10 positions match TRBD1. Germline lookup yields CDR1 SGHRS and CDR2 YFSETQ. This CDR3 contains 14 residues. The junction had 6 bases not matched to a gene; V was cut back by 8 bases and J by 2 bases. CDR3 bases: TGCGCCAGTCCGGGACAGGGGATCAACTATGGCTACACCTTC. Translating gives CASPGQGINYGYTF.

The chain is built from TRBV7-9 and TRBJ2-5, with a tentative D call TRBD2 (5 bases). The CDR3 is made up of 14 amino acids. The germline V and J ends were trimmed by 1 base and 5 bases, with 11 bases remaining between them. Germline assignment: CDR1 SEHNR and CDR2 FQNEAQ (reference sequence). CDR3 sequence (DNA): TGTGCCAGCAGCTTAGTCGGCGGGCTCGAGACCCAGTACTTC. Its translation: CASSLVGGLETQYF.

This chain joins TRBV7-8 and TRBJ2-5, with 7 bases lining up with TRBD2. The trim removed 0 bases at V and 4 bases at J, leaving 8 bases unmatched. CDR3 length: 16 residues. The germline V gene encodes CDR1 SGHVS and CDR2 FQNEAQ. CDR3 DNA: TGTGCCAGCAGCTTAGCGTTCGGGGGGAGAGGAGAGACCCAGTACTTC. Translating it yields CASSLAFGGRGETQYF. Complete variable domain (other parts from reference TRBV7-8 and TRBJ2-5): GAGVSQSPRYKVAKRGQDVALRCDPISGHVSLFWYQQALGQGPEFLTYFQNEAQLDKSGLPSDRFFAERPEGSVSTLKIQRTQQEDSAVYLCASSLAFGGRGETQYFGPGTRLLVL.

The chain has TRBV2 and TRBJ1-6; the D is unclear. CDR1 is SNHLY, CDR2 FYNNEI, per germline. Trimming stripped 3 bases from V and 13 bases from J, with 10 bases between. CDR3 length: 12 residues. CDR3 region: CASSDSLRPLHF. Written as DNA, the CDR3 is TGTGCCAGCAGTGACAGTCTGAGGCCCCTCCACTTT.

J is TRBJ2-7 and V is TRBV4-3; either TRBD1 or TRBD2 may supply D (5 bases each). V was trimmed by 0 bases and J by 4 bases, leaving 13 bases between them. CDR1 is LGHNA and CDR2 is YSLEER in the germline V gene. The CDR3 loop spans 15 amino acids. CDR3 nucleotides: TGCGCCAGCAGCCAAGACTGGGGACGAAGGTACGAGCAGTACTTC. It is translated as CASSQDWGRRYEQYF.

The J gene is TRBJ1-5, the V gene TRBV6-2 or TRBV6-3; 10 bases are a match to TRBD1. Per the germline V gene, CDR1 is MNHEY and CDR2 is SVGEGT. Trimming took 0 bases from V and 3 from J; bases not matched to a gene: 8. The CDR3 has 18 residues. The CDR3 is CASSYSIRDRGFNQPQHF. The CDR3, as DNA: TGTGCCAGCAGTTACTCGATCCGGGACAGGGGATTCAATCAGCCCCAGCATTTT.

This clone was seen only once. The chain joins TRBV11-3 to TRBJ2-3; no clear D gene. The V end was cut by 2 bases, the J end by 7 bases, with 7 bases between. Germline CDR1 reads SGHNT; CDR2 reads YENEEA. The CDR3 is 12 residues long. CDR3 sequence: CASSLNLNTQYF. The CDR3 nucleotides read TGTGCCAGCAGCTTAAACCTGAATACGCAGTATTTT. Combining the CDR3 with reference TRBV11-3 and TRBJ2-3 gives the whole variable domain EAGVVQSPRYKIIEKKQPVAFWCNPISGHNTLYWYLQNLGQGPELLIRYENEEAVDDSQLPKDRFSAERLKGVDSTLKIQPAELGDSAVYLCASSLNLNTQYFGPGTRLTVL.

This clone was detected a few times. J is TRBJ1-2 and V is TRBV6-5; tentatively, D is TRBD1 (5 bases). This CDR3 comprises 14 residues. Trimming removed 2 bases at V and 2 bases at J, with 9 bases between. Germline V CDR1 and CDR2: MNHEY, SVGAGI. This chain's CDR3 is CASSYRGQNYGYTF. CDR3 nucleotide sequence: TGTGCCAGCAGTTACAGGGGCCAAAACTATGGCTACACCTTC.

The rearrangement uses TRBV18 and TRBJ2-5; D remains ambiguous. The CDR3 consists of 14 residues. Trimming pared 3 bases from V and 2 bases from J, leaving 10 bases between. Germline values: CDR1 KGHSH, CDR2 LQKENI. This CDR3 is CASSPWAEQETQYF. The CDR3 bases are TGTGCCAGCTCACCGTGGGCAGAGCAAGAGACCCAGTACTTC.

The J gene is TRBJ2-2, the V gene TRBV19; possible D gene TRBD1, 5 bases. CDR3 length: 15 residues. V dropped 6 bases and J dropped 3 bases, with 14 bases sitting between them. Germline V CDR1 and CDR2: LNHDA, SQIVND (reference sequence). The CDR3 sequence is CASSTIDSYTGELFF. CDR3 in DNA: TGTGCCAGTAGCACCATAGACAGTTACACCGGGGAGCTGTTTTTT.

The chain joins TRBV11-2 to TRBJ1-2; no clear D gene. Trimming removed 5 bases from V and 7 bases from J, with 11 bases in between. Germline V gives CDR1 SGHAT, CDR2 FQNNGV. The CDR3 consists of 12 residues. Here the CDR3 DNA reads TGTGCCAGCAGCCACCAGGTGGGTGGCTACACCTTC. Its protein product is CASSHQVGGYTF.

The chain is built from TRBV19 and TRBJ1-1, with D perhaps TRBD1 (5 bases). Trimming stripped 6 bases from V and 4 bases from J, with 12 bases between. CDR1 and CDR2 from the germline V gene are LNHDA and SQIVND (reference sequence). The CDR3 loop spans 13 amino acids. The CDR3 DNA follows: TGTGCCAGTAGCCAACGGAGGGGCACTGAAGCTTTCTTT. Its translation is CASSQRRGTEAFF.

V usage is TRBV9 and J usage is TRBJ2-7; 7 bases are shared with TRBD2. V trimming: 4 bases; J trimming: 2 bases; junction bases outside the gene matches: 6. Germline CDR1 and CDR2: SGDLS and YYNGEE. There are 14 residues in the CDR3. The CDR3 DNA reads TGTGCCAGCAGCTTTGGACTAGAAACCTACGAGCAGTACTTC. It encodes CASSFGLETYEQYF.